The 3 T cell receptor beta chains reported below all come from one sample, sequenced in a study of blood T cell repertoires in COVID-19. Produced via immunoSEQ multiplex PCR; TCRdb's table is partial and in-frame only. The sample has nearly 200,000 clones, about 80% seen once. The source material was peripheral blood. The receptors originated from a human donor with acute or convalescent COVID-19. The donor label of this sample is uncertain.

The rearrangement links TRBV27 to TRBJ2-2; the D gene is possibly TRBD2 (6 bases). The CDR3 covers 14 residues. Trimming pared 10 bases from V and 5 bases from J, leaving 17 bases between. Germline V gene sequence: CDR1 MNHEY, CDR2 SMNVEV (reference sequence). CDR3 in amino acids: CATRTYRETGELFF. In DNA, the CDR3 is TGTGCCACCAGAACTTACCGGGAGACCGGGGAGCTGTTTTTT.

The CDR3 DNA sequence: TGTGCCAGCAGCGTGAGGCCGGGACAGGTGAACACCGGGGAGCTGTTTTTT. Translation: CASSVRPGQVNTGELFF. V usage is TRBV7-8 and J usage is TRBJ2-2, with 8 bases aligning to TRBD1. The ends lost 5 bases at V and 1 base at J; junction bases unmatched: 9. The germline CDR1 and CDR2 sequences are SGHVS and FQNEAQ. This CDR3 has 17 residues.

The chain recombines TRBV5-4 with TRBJ1-2; 9 nucleotides agree with TRBD1. CDR1 is SGHNT and CDR2 is YYREEE in the germline V gene (reference sequence). The CDR3 runs to 13 residues. V was pared by 7 bases and J by 11 bases, with 12 bases of the junction left unmatched. The CDR3 loop is CASGYGTGRTYTF. In DNA, the CDR3 is TGTGCCAGCGGATACGGGACAGGGAGAACATACACCTTC.